This T cell receptor (beta chain) was sequenced in a study of T cell clonotyping in hematopoietic cell transplantation (dated by TCRdb to the early 2020s). For the study in its entirety: In the study, 135 blood samples were gathered from 40 or so consecutive transplant recipients and their related donors. Patient recruitment ran from 2015 to early 2017, and follow-up continued until late 2020 or death. General conclusions and limits of the study: Recipient repertoires showed only a small fraction of overlap with donor repertoires, and over 95% appeared de novo at the given depth. Broader TCR repertoire diversity after transplant was predicted by Inverse Simpson Index values from donors and from recipients before transplant. After transplant, TCR diversity in recipients dropped, and pathologically expanded clonotypes climbed progressively between day 30 and day 180. Sample size was limited, and cells were not sorted, so CD4 and CD8 repertoire contributions could not be separated.

As to this clone: It lacks a known antigen. No much larger clonotype is one base removed from it; base qualities were not supplied.

With the immunoSEQ assay, which is a bias-controlled multiplex PCR relying on V- and J-specific primers, TCR beta CDR3 regions were amplified from genomic DNA. In a second PCR step, the CDR3 amplicons were tagged with a proprietary barcode plus Illumina adapter sequences. CDR3 libraries were sequenced on an Illumina MiSeq instrument. As for the authors' bioinformatics: Export and quality control were performed with immunoSEQ Analyzer 3.0, and downstream analyses were performed with R Bioconductor and Immunarch. Only productive rearrangements in the normalized downsampled data set went into calculating the repertoire metrics. Pathologically expanded clonotypes were defined as those larger than 5 templates in the normalized cohort. Repertoire diversity was measured with the Inverse Simpson Index. To capture all clonotypes, CMV-specificity analyses were performed on the non-normalized data set. The immuneACCESS repertoire file appears here via TCRdb, limited to in-frame rearrangements. These files lack a portion of the clones; in checked studies, under half of the deficit traces to unresolved V genes, and the cause of the others is not known. Clonal size and the V and J genes are those of that table, whereas D and trimming came from the DNA. In all, the sample holds under 7,000 clones, and 90% to 95% of those were seen once. 48% of the sample belongs to the ten largest clones.

The germline V gene (reference sequence) supplies CDR1 SGHAT and CDR2 FQDESV. Trimming removed 5 bases from V and 0 bases from J, leaving 8 bases between the germline ends. From the cysteine through the phenylalanine, the CDR3 covers 15 amino acids. CDR3 DNA only is kept here, 45 bases in frame from base 1. The time point tag for this specimen amounts to: 100 days after allo-HCT. Blood from recipients was drawn about 28 days before transplant and again at days 30, 100 and 180 after transplant. Nuclei Lysis Solution was used to extract genomic DNA from fresh or cryopreserved unfractionated peripheral blood mononuclear cells.

Specimen: peripheral blood mononuclear cells, collected 100 days after allogeneic stem cell transplant. The V and J segments used are TRBV11-1 and TRBJ2-6; the D gene assignment is ambiguous. The source of this sequence is a female patient between 50 and 60 years old who had an allogeneic stem cell transplant from an unrelated donor, so T cells may come from the graft donor. Some clones in this sample may be carry-over from other donors' samples. CDR3 reads: CASSPVSSGANVLTF. The base sequence is TGTGCCAGCAGCCCAGTGTCCTCTGGGGCCAACGTCCTGACTTTC.